The 20 T cell receptor beta chains presented below share a single source sample, sequenced in a study of blood T cell repertoires in COVID-19. Measured with immunoSEQ multiplex PCR; TCRdb has only the in-frame clones, and not every one. This sample yields 250,000 to 300,000 clones, of which 75% to 90% are seen a single time; around 4.5% belongs to the top ten. The sequencing sample was made of peripheral blood. These receptors all stem from a man between 60 and 75 years old who had recovered from COVID-19.

The V and J genes are TRBV6-1 and TRBJ1-5, with D uncertain. There are 14 residues in the CDR3. V lost 2 bases and J 8 bases, leaving 13 bases between the germline ends. Germline assignment: CDR1 MNHNS and CDR2 SASEGT. As DNA, the CDR3 is TGTGCCAGCAGTGAATCCCTTGGGAGGAAGCCCCAGCATTTT. It is translated as CASSESLGRKPQHF.

The V gene is TRBV5-1, the J gene TRBJ1-6; D unclear. Trimming removed 0 bases at V and 7 bases at J, with 8 bases between. The V gene's germline CDR1 is SGHRS and CDR2 YFSETQ. CDR3 length: 14 amino acids. CDR3 protein: CASSLGQENSPLHF. Written as DNA, the CDR3 is TGCGCCAGCAGCTTGGGGCAGGAAAATTCACCCCTCCACTTT.

The chain recombines TRBV11-2 with TRBJ2-1; a weak D match, TRBD2 (7 bases). CDR1 SGHAT and CDR2 FQNNGV come from the germline V gene. The CDR3 consists of 17 residues. Trimming took off 5 bases at V and 6 bases at J, with 23 bases between the two ends. CDR3 sequence: CASSPGGGGRVLNEQFF. The CDR3 DNA reads TGTGCCAGCAGCCCCGGAGGGGGGGGCAGGGTGCTCAATGAGCAGTTCTTC.

CDR3 region: CASRTTGAETQYF. CDR3 DNA: TGTGCCAGCAGGACCACAGGGGCTGAGACCCAGTACTTC. The chain links TRBV6-5 to TRBJ2-5; 7 nucleotides match TRBD1. Looked up from germline, CDR1 is MNHEY and CDR2 is SVGAGI. CDR3 length equals 13 residues. The junction had 6 bases not matched to a gene; V was cut back by 6 bases and J by 5 bases.

The V and J genes are TRBV29-1 and TRBJ2-5, with D hard to call. CDR1 is SQVTM and CDR2 is ANQGSEA in the germline V gene. There are 12 residues in the CDR3. The V end was cut by 4 bases, the J end by 5 bases, with 11 bases between. CDR3 nucleotide sequence: TGCAGCGTTGGGGCTGTGATCGAGACCCAGTACTTC. Protein: CSVGAVIETQYF.

The V gene is TRBV5-4, the J gene TRBJ2-5; the D is unclear. V shed 4 bases and J shed 4 bases, with 14 bases lying between them. Germline V gives CDR1 SGHNT, CDR2 YYREEE (reference sequence). The CDR3 has 14 amino acids. The CDR3 DNA follows: TGTGCCAGCAGCGCCCCCGAGAGTCGAGAGACCCAGTACTTC. The encoded protein is CASSAPESRETQYF.

The gene calls are TRBV4-2 and TRBJ2-5; 7 bases align to TRBD2. CDR3 size: 15 residues. The V gene end was trimmed by 3 bases and the J gene end by 0 bases; junction bases not matched to a gene: 4. Germline loops: CDR1 LGHNA, CDR2 YNFKEQ. In DNA form, the CDR3 reads TGTGCCAGCAGCCATCACCTAGCGGACCAAGAGACCCAGTACTTC. It encodes CASSHHLADQETQYF.

This chain uses TRBV28 with TRBJ1-2; 7 positions agree with TRBD1. Germline CDR1 MDHEN, CDR2 SYDVKM. J gave up 5 bases and V 2 bases, and 2 bases lay outside the gene matches. The CDR3 totals 13 residues. For the CDR3, the DNA is TGTGCCAGCAGTTTAGGGACAGCGTATGGCTACACCTTC. Translation gives CASSLGTAYGYTF.

The gene calls are TRBV7-9 and TRBJ1-4; 7 bases are shared with TRBD1. Germline assignment: CDR1 SEHNR and CDR2 FQNEAQ (reference sequence). The CDR3 loop spans 15 amino acids. The J segment lost 1 base and the V segment lost 5 bases, leaving 4 bases of the junction unmatched. CDR3 region: CASSPWDRTNEKLFF. The CDR3 DNA follows: TGTGCCAGCAGCCCTTGGGACAGAACTAATGAAAAACTGTTTTTT.

The rearrangement uses TRBV4-1 and TRBJ2-2; 7 positions match TRBD1. Germline V gene data show CDR1 as MGHRA and CDR2 as YSYEKL. This CDR3 is 16 amino acids long. The ends lost 1 base at V and 4 bases at J; junction bases unmatched: 6. CDR3 protein: CASSQAPGQSTGELFF. CDR3 in DNA: TGCGCCAGCAGCCAAGCCCCGGGACAGTCCACCGGGGAGCTGTTTTTT.

The rearrangement joins TRBV6-6 to TRBJ2-3, with D hard to call. This CDR3 spans 14 amino acids. Deletions cut 10 bases from V and 4 bases from J, with 18 bases between. Germline loops: CDR1 MNHNY, CDR2 SVGAGI (reference sequence). This CDR3 is CATALPSISDTQYF. The CDR3 nucleotides read TGTGCCACCGCCCTGCCTAGTATCTCAGATACGCAGTATTTT.

The genes are TRBV5-1 and TRBJ2-6; 11 nucleotides align to TRBD1. V shed 2 bases, J shed 2 bases, and the junction held 3 bases outside the gene matches. Germline assignment: CDR1 SGHRS and CDR2 YFSETQ. The CDR3 contains 17 residues. CDR3 sequence: CASSFRTGGTGANVLTF. Written as DNA, the CDR3 is TGCGCCAGCAGCTTCCGGACAGGGGGCACTGGGGCCAACGTCCTGACTTTC.

This chain connects TRBV15 to TRBJ2-7; D might be TRBD1 (6 bases). Trimming removed 2 bases at V and 4 bases at J, with 18 bases between. This CDR3 is 16 amino acids long. CDR1 is LNHNV and CDR2 is YYDKDF in the germline V gene (reference sequence). The DNA of the CDR3 is TGTGCCACCAGCAGACGGTCCCGGGACACAGGATACGAGCAGTACTTC. Translated: CATSRRSRDTGYEQYF.

V and J are TRBV7-9 and TRBJ2-5; 7 bases agree with TRBD2. Trimming removed 1 base from V and 4 bases from J; junction bases left unmatched: 9. Germline CDR1 SEHNR, CDR2 FQNEAQ (reference sequence). The CDR3 is 16 amino acids. CDR3 coding DNA: TGTGCCAGCAGCTTAGAGCCTGTAGGGAGGGGAGAGACCCAGTACTTC. Translated: CASSLEPVGRGETQYF. The full variable domain, in which reference TRBV7-9 and TRBJ2-5 provide the parts outside the CDR3, is DTGVSQNPRHKITKRGQNVTFRCDPISEHNRLYWYRQTLGQGPEFLTYFQNEAQLEKSRLLSDRFSAERPKGSFSTLEIQRTEQGDSAMYLCASSLEPVGRGETQYFGPGTRLLVL.

The genes are TRBV19 and TRBJ2-7; no definite D call. This CDR3 is built from 13 residues. The V and J ends lost 5 bases and 5 bases respectively, with 13 bases between them. CDR1 and CDR2 (germline): LNHDA, SQIVND (reference sequence). In nucleotides, the CDR3 is TGTGCCAGTAGTCTGGGCATAGGTGACGAGCAGTACTTC. Translating it yields CASSLGIGDEQYF.

The genes are TRBV5-4 and TRBJ2-7; D not resolved. Looked up from germline, CDR1 is SGHNT and CDR2 is YYREEE (reference sequence). Trimming pared 4 bases from V and 7 bases from J, leaving 12 bases between. CDR3 size: 12 residues. CDR3 in DNA: TGTGCCAGCAGCGGTGACCTCAGGGAGCAGTACTTC. Translation: CASSGDLREQYF.

This clone was recorded once. Here the CDR3 reads CASSFGLNTGELFF. CDR3 sequence (DNA): TGTGCCAGCAGCTTTGGGCTGAACACCGGGGAGCTGTTTTTT. V and J are TRBV7-9 and TRBJ2-2; D is unresolved. The germline V gene encodes CDR1 SEHNR and CDR2 FQNEAQ (reference sequence). CDR3 size: 14 residues. Trimming took off 3 bases at V and 1 base at J, with 6 bases between the two ends.

This chain links TRBV5-1 with TRBJ1-2, with TRBD1 identical over 8 bases. This CDR3 contains 17 residues. The germline gives CDR1 SGHRS, CDR2 YFSETQ. V trimming: 3 bases; J trimming: 5 bases; junction bases outside the gene matches: 15. The CDR3 sequence: CASSSSGTGPLLYGYTF. The CDR3, as DNA: TGCGCCAGCAGCTCTTCCGGGACAGGACCTTTGTTATATGGCTACACCTTC.

Worth noting for this clone: At one of its ends the junction is not consistent with the germline gene, which may arise from a read error. The chain recombines TRBV6-4 with TRBJ2-1; a weak D match, TRBD1 (5 bases). CDR3 length: 15 residues. CDR1 MRHNA and CDR2 SNTAGT come from the germline V gene. The chain's CDR3 is CASSHSGAAYNEQFF. CDR3 coding DNA: TGTGCCAGCAGTCACTCTGGGGCAGCTTACAATGAGCAGTTCTTC.

The gene calls are TRBV14 and TRBJ2-5; D gene uncertain. The CDR3 covers 15 residues. V was pared by 0 bases and J by 3 bases, with 11 bases between. Germline V gene data show CDR1 as SGHDN and CDR2 as FVKESK. The DNA of the CDR3 is TGTGCCAGCAGCCAAGATCGCCGGTTGGAAGAGACCCAGTACTTC. Its protein product is CASSQDRRLEETQYF.